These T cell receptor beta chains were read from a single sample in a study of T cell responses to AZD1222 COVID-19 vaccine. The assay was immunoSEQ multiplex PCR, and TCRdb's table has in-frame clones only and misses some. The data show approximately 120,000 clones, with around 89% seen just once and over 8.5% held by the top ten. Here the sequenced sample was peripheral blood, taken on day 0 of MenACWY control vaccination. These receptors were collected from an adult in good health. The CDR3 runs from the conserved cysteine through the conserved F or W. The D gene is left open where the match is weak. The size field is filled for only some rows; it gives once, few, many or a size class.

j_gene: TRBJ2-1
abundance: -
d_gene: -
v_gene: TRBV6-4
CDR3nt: TGTGCCAGCAGTGAGGCAGCGGGTGGGCAGGATGAGCAGTTCTTC
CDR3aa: CASSEAAGGQDEQFF

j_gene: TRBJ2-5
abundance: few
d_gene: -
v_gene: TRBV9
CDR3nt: TGTGCCAGCAGCGTAGGACACGAAGAGACCCAGTACTTC
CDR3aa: CASSVGHEETQYF

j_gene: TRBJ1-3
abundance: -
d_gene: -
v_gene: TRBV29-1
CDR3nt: TGCAGCGCGCTAACAGGGAATGGAAACACCATATATTTT
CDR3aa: CSALTGNGNTIYF

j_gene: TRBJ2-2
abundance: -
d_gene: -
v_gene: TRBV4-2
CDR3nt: TGTGCCAGCAGCCAAGATGGGGGGCAGTTCACCGGGGAGCTGTTTTTT
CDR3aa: CASSQDGGQFTGELFF

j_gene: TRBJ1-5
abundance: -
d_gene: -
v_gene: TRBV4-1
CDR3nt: TGCGCCAGCAGCCGTGGGACGGAGCGCAATCAGCCCCAGCATTTT
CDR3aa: CASSRGTERNQPQHF

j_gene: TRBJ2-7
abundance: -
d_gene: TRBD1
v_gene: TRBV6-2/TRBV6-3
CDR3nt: TGTGCCAGCAGTTTCCCCGGACAGGGTACCTTTTACTTC
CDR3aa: CASSFPGQGTFYF

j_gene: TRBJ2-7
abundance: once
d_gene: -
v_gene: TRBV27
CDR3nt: TGTGCCAGCAGATCCGGTCGGACAAAGTACGAGCAGTACTTC
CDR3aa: CASRSGRTKYEQYF

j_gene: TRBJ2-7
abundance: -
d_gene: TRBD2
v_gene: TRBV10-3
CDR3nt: TGTGCCATCAGTGGGGGGCTAGCGGGAGATCAGCAGTACTTC
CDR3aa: CAISGGLAGDQQYF

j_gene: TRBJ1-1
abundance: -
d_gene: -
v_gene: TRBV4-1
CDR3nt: TGCGCCAGCAGCCAAGGCTTGGAGAACACTGAAGCTTTCTTT
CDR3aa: CASSQGLENTEAFF

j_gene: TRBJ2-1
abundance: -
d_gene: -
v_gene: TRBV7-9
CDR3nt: TGTGCCAGCAGCACGGTGGGCGATGAGCAGTTCTTC
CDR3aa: CASSTVGDEQFF

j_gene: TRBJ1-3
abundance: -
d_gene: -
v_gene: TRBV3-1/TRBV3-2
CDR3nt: TGTGCCAGCAGCCAAGACTTTAACAGTCTCGGAAACACCATATATTTT
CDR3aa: CASSQDFNSLGNTIYF

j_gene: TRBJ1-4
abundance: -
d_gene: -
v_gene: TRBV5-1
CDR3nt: TGCGCCAGCAGCTTGCCCCAGAGTGGGACAACTAATGAAAAACTGTTTTTT
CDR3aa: CASSLPQSGTTNEKLFF

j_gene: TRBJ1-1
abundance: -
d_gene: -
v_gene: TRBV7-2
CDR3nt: TGTGCCAGCAGCTCCGGAGGAGGCAACACTGAAGCTTTCTTT
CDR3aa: CASSSGGGNTEAFF

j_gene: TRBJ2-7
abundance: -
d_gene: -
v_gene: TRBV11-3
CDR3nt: TGTGCCAGCAGCTTAGTCGACTACGAGCAGTACTTC
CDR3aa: CASSLVDYEQYF

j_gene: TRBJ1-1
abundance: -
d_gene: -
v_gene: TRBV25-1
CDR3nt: TGTGCCAGCAAGGAGGCTGGCCTGAACACTGAAGCTTTCTTT
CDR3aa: CASKEAGLNTEAFF

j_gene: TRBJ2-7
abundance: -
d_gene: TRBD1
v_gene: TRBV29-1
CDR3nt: TGCAGCGTTGAAGATATCCGGACAGGGGTGGACTACGAGCAGTACTTC
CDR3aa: CSVEDIRTGVDYEQYF

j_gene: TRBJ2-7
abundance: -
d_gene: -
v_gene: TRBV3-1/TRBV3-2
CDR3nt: TGTGCCAGCAGCCAAGAAGAGGTATCCTACGAGCAGTACTTC
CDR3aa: CASSQEEVSYEQYF

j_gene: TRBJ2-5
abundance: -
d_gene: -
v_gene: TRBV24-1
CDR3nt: TGTGCCACCAGTGATAACATAGACTATCAAGAGACCCAGTACTTC
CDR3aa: CATSDNIDYQETQYF

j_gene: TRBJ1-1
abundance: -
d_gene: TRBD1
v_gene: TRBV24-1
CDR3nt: TGTGCCACCAGTGCTCCAGCCACCCCACGGGACAGGGCCTCAATGAACACTGAAGCTTTCTTT
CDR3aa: CATSAPATPRDRASMNTEAFF

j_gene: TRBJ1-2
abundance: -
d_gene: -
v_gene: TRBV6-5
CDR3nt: TGTGCCAGCAGTTATGCGGGAGACTATGGCTACACCTTC
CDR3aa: CASSYAGDYGYTF

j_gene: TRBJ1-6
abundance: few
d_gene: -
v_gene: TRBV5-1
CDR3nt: TGCGCCAGCAGCTTGGGGGGACTCCTGAGCTCCTATAATTCACCCCTCCACTTT
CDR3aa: CASSLGGLLSSYNSPLHF

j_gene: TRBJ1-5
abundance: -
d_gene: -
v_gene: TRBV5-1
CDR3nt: TGCGCCAGCAGCTTAGGACAGCCCAATCAGCCCCAGCATTTT
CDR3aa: CASSLGQPNQPQHF

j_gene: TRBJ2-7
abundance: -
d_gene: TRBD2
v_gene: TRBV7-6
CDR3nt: TGTGCCAGCAGCCCCTCGGCGGGAGCCGTATACGAGCAGTACTTC
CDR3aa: CASSPSAGAVYEQYF

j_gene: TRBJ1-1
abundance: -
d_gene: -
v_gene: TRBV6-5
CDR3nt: TGTGCCAGCAGTTACGGGGATCGGCCGGCCCCAACTGAAGCTTTCTTT
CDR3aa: CASSYGDRPAPTEAFF

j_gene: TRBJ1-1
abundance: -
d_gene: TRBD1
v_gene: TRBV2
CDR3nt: TGTGCCAGCAGCGACAGGGGCGGGAGCACTGAAGCTTTCTTT
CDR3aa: CASSDRGGSTEAFF

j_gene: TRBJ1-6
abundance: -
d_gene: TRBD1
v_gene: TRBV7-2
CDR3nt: TGTGCCAGCAGCACCAGGACAGGGGGTCCCTATAATTCACCCCTCCACTTT
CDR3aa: CASSTRTGGPYNSPLHF

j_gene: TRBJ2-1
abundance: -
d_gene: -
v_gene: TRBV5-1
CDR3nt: TGCGCCAGCAGCGCCGACCCGACTAGGAGCTCCTACAATGAGCAGTTCTTC
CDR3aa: CASSADPTRSSYNEQFF

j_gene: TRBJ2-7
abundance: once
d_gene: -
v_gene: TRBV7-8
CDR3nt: TGTGTCAGCAGCTTACCAGGGGCCTACGAGCAGTACTTC
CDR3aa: CVSSLPGAYEQYF

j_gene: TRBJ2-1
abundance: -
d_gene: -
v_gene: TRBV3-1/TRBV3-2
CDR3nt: TGTGCCAGCAGCCAAGCTGGTACAGACAATGAGCAGTTCTTC
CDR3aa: CASSQAGTDNEQFF

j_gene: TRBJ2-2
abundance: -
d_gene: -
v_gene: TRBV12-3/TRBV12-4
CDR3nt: TGTGCCAGCAGCCAGGACGAGGCCCGGGAGCTGTTTTTT
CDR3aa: CASSQDEARELFF

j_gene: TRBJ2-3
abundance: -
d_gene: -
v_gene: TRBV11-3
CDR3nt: TGTGCCAGCAGCTTAACAGATACGCAGTATTTT
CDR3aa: CASSLTDTQYF

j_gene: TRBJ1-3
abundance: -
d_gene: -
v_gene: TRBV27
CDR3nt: TGTGCCAGCAGTCCGGCCCTCTCTGGAAACACCATATATTTT
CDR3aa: CASSPALSGNTIYF

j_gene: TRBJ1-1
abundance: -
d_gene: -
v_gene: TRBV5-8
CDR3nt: TGTGCCAGCAACCAAGACAGGAACACTGAAGCTTTCTTT
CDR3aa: CASNQDRNTEAFF

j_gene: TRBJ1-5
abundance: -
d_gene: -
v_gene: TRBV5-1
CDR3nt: TGCGCCAGCAGCTTGGGTCCGGGGGGGAATCAGCCCCAGCATTTT
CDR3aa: CASSLGPGGNQPQHF

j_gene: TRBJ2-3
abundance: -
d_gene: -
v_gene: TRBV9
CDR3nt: TGTGCCAGCAGCGTAGTATGGAGGGGGGCGCAGGCAGATACGCAGTATTTT
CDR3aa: CASSVVWRGAQADTQYF

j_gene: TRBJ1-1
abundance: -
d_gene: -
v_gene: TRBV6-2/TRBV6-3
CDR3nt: TGTGCCAGCAGTTTGGACAGTACAAGAAACACTGAAGCTTTCTTT
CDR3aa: CASSLDSTRNTEAFF

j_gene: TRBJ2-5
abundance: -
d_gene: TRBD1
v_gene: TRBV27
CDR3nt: TGTGCCAGCAGTTTATTTACAGGGGGCAGAGAGACCCAATACTTC
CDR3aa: CASSLFTGGRETQYF

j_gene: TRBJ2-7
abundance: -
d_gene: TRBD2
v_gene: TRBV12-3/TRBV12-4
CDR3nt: TGTGCCAGCAGCGGACTAGCGGTATACGAGCAGTACTTC
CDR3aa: CASSGLAVYEQYF

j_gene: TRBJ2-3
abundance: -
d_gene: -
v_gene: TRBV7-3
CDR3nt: TGTGCCAGCAGCTTAGGGCGCACAGATACGCAGTATTTT
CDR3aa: CASSLGRTDTQYF

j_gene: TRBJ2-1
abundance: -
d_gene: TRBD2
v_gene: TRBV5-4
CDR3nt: TGTGCCAGCAGCTTGGCTAGCGGGCAATCCTACAATGAGCAGTTCTTC
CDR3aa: CASSLASGQSYNEQFF

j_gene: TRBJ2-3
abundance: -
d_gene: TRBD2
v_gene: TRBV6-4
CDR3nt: TGTGCCAGCAGTGATGGGACTAGCGGGAGTTTAGATACGCAGTATTTT
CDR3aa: CASSDGTSGSLDTQYF